The clone carrying this TCR beta chain has a count of ten or more. Its antigen is as yet unknown. This CDR3 spans 16 amino acids. Germline lookup yields CDR1 KGHDR and CDR2 SFDVKD. The V and J ends lost 1 base and 2 bases, in that order; junction bases with no gene match: 2. This sample stems from a study of T cells in Graves' hyperthyroidism and ophthalmopathy. Broader study findings: Using 13 V-J features, a model discriminated ophthalmopathy from stable hyperthyroidism.

Hyperthyroidism, newly diagnosed and lasting under 2 months, affected patients aged 18 to 65. A patient was excluded if there was uncontrolled infection, other autoimmune disease, pregnancy or lactation. Researchers amplified the TCR beta CDR3 regions from RNA transcripts. HTBI primers were used for first-round RT-PCR of the TCR CDR3. One entry per CDR3 protein, called by TCRdb with MiXCR from the multiplex PCR reads. Here the sample spans 360,000 or so distinct CDR3 sequences, approximately 20% being singletons. Sequences were obtained from blood. This clonotype was obtained from a young woman with Graves' hyperthyroidism. The chain carries TRBV24-1 and TRBJ2-5, with TRBD2 matching over 11 bases. The CDR3 loop reads CATSDLGLAGQETQYF. CDR3 DNA: TGTGCCACCAGTGATTTAGGACTAGCGGGTCAAGAGACCCAGTACTTC.